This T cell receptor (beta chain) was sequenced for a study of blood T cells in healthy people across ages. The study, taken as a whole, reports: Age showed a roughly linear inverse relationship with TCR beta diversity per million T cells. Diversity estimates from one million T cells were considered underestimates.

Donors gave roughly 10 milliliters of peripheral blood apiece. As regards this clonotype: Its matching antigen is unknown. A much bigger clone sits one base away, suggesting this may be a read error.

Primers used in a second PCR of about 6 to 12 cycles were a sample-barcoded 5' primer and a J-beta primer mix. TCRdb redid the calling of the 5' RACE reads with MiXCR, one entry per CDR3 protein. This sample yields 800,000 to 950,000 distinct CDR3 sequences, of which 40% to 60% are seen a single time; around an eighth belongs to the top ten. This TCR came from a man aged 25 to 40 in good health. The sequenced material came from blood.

The CDR3 DNA is TGCGGCGCAGGACAGAGGAACACTGAAGCTTTCTTT. Protein sequence: CGAGQRNTEAFF. This sequence joins TRBV29-1 and TRBJ1-1; D perhaps matches TRBD1 (6 bases). CDR3 length: 12 amino acids. Germline assignment: CDR1 SQVTM and CDR2 ANQGSEA.